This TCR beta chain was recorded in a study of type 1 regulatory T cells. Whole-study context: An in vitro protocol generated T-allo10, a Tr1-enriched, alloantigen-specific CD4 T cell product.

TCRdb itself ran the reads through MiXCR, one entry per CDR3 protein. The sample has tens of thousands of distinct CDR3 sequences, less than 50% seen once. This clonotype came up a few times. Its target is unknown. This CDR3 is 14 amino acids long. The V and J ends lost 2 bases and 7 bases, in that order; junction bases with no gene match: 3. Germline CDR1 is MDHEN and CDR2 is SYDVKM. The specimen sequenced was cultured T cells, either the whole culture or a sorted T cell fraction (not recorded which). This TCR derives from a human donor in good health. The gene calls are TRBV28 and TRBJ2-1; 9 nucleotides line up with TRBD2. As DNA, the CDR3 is TGTGCCAGCAGTTTAGGACTAGCGTCGAATGAGCAGTTCTTC. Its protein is CASSLGLASNEQFF.